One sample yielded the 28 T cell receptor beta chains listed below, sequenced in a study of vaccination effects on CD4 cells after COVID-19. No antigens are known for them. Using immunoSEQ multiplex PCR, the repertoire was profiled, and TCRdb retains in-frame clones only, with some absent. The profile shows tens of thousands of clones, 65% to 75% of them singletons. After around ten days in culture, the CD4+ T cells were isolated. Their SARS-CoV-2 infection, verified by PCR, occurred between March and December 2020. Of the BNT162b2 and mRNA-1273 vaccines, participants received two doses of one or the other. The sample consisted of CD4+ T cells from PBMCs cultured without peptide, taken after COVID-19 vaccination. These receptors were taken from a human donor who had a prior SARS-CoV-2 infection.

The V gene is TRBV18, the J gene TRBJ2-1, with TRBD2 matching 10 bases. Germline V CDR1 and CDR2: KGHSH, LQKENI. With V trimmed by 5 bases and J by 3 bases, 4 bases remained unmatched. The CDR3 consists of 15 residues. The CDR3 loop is CASSSSSGSYNEQFF. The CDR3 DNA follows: TGTGCCAGCTCATCTTCTAGCGGGAGCTACAATGAGCAGTTCTTC.

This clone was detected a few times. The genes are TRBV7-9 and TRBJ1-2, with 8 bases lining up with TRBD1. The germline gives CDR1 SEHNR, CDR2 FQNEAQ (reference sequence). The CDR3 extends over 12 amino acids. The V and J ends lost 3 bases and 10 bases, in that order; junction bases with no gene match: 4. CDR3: CASSFGTGVYTF. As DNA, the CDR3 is TGTGCCAGCAGCTTTGGGACAGGAGTCTACACCTTC.

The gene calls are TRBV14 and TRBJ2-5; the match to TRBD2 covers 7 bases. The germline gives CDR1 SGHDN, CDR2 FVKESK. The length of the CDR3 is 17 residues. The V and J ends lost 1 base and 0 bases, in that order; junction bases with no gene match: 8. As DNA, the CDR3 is TGTGCCAGCAGCCAAGGGGAGGGAACGGGGTACCAAGAGACCCAGTACTTC. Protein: CASSQGEGTGYQETQYF.

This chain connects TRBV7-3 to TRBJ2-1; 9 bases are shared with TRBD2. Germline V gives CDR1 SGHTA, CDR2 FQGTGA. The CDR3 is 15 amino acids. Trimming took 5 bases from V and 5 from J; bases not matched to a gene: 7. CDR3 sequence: CASSPASGVNNEQFF. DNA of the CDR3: TGTGCCAGCAGCCCAGCTAGCGGGGTAAACAATGAGCAGTTCTTC.

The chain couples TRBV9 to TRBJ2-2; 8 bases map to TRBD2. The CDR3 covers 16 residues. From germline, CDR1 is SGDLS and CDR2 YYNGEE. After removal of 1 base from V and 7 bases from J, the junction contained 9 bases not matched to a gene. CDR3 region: CASSVRAGALGGELFF. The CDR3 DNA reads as TGTGCCAGCAGCGTAAGAGCGGGGGCCTTGGGCGGGGAGCTGTTTTTT.

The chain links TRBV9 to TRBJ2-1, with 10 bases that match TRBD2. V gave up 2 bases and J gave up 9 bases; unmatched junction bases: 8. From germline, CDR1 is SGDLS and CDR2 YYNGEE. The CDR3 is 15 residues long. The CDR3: CASSVALAGSGEQFF. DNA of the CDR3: TGTGCCAGCAGCGTCGCACTAGCGGGATCGGGTGAGCAGTTCTTC.

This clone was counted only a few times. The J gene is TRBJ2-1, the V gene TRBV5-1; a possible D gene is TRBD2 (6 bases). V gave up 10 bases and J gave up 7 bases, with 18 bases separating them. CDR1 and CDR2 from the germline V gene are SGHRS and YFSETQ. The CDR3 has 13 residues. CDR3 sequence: CACGADPDNEQFF. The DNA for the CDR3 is TGCGCCTGCGGGGCCGACCCAGATAATGAGCAGTTCTTC.

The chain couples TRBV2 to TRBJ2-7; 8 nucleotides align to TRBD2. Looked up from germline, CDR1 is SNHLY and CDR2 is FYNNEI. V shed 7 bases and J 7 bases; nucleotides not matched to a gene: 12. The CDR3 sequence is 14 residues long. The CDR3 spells CASTLVAGGGEQYF. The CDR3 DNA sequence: TGTGCCAGCACTTTGGTCGCGGGAGGAGGGGAGCAGTACTTC.

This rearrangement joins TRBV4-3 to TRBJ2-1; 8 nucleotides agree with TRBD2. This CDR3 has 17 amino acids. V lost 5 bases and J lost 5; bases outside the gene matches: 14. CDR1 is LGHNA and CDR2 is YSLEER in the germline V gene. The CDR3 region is CASSTDIPGLGHNEQFF. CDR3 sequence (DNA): TGCGCCAGCAGCACAGACATTCCGGGACTAGGACACAATGAGCAGTTCTTC.

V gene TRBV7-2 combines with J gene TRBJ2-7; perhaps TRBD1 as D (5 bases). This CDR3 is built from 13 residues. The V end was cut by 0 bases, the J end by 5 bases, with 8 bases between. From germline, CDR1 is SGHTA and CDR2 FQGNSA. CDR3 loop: CASSLANRHEQYF. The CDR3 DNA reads TGTGCCAGCAGCTTAGCGAACAGGCACGAGCAGTACTTC.

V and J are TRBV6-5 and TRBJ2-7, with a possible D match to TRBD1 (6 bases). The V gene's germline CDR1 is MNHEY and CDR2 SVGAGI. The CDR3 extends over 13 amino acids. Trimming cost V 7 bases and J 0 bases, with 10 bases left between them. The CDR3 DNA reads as TGTGCCAGCACTGGGGACACCTCCTACGAGCAGTACTTC. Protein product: CASTGDTSYEQYF.

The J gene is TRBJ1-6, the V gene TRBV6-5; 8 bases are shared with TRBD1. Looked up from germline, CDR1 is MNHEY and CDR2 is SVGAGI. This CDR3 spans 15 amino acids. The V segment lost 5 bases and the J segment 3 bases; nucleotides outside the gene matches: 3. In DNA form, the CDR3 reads TGTGCCAGCAGTCGGACAGGGCTCTATAATTCACCCCTCCACTTT. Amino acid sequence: CASSRTGLYNSPLHF.

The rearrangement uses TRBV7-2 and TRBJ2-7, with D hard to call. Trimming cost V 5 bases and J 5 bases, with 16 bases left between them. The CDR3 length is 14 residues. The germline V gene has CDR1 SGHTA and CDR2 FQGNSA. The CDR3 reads CASSVNWGSNEQYF. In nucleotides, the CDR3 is TGTGCCAGCAGCGTCAACTGGGGATCCAACGAGCAGTACTTC.

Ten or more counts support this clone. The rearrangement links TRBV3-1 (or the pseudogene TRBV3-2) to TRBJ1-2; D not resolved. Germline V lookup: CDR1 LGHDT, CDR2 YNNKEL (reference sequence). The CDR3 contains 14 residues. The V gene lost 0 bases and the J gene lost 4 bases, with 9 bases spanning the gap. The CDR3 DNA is TGTGCCAGCAGCCAAGATTCTTCGGGCTATGGCTACACCTTC. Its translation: CASSQDSSGYGYTF.

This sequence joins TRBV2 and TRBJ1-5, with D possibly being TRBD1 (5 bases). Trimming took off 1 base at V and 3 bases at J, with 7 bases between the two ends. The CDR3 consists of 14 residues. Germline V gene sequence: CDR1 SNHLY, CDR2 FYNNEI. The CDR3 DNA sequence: TGTGCCAGCAGTGAAGACAGGATCAATCAGCCCCAGCATTTT. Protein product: CASSEDRINQPQHF.

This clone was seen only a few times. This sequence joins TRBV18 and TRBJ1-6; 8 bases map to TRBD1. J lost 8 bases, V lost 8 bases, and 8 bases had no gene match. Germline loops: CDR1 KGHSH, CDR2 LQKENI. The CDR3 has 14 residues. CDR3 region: CASATGGKDSPLHF. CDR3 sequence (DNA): TGTGCCAGCGCCACAGGGGGTAAGGATTCACCCCTCCACTTT. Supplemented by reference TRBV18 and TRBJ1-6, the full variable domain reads NAGVMQNPRHLVRRRGQEARLRCSPMKGHSHVYWYRQLPEEGLKFMVYLQKENIIDESGMPKERFSAEFPKEGPSILRIQQVVRGDSAAYFCASATGGKDSPLHFGNGTRLTVT.

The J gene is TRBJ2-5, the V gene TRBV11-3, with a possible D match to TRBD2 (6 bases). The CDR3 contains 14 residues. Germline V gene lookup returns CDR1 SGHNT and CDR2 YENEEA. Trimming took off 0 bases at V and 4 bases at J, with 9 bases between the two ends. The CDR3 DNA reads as TGTGCCAGCAGCTTAGATCTACTAGCAGAGACCCAGTACTTC. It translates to CASSLDLLAETQYF. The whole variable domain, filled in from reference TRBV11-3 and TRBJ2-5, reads EAGVVQSPRYKIIEKKQPVAFWCNPISGHNTLYWYLQNLGQGPELLIRYENEEAVDDSQLPKDRFSAERLKGVDSTLKIQPAELGDSAVYLCASSLDLLAETQYFGPGTRLLVL.

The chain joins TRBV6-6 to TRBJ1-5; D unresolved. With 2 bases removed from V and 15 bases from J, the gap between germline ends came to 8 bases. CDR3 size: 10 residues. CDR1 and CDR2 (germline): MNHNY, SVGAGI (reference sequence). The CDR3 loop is CASSYEGWHF. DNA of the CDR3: TGTGCCAGCAGTTACGAGGGTTGGCATTTT.

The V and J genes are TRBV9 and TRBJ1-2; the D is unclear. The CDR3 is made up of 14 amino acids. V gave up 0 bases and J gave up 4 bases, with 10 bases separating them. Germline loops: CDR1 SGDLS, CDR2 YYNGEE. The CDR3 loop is CASSVDHRGYGYTF. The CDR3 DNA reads TGTGCCAGCAGCGTAGATCATCGAGGCTATGGCTACACCTTC.

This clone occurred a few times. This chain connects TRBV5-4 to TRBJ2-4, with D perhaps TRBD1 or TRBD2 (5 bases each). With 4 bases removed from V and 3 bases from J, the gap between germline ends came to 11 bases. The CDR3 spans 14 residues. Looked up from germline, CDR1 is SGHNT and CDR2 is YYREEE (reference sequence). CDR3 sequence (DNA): TGTGCCAGCAGCAGCCGGGACGACAAAAACATTCAGTACTTC. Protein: CASSSRDDKNIQYF.

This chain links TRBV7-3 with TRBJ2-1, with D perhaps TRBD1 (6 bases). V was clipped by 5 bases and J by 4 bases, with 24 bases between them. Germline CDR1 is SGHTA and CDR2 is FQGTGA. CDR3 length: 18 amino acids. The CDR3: CASSQGKGTPPTYNEQFF. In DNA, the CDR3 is TGTGCCAGCAGCCAGGGTAAGGGGACACCCCCGACTTACAATGAGCAGTTCTTC.

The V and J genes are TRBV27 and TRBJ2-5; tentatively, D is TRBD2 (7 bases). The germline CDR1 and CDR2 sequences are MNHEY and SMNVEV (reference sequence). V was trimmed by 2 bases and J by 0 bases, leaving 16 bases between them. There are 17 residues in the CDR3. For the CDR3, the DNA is TGTGCCAGCAGTTTAAAATGGGGAGGGGGGTACCAAGAGACCCAGTACTTC. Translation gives CASSLKWGGGYQETQYF.

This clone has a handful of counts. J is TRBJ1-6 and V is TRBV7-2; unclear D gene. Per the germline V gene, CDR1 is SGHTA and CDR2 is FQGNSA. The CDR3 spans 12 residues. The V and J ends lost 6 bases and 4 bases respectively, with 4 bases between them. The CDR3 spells CASSRYNSPLHF. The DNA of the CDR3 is TGTGCCAGCAGTAGGTATAATTCACCCCTCCACTTT.

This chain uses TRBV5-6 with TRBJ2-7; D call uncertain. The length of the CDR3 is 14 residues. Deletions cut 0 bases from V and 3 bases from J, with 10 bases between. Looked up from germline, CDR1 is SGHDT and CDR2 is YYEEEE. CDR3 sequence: CASSLVNSFYEQYF. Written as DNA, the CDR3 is TGTGCCAGCAGCTTGGTCAATAGCTTCTACGAGCAGTACTTC.

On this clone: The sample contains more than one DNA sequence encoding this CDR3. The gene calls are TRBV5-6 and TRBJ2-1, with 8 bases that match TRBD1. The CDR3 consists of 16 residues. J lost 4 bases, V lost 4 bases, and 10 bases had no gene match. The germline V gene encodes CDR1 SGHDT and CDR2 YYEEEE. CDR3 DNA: TGTGCCAGCAGCCTGACAGGGGCCAACCTATACAATGAGCAGTTCTTC. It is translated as CASSLTGANLYNEQFF.

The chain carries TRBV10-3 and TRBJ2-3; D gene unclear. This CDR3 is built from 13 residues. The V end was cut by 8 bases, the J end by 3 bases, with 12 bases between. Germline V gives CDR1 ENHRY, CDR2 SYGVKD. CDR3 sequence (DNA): TGTGCCATCCGGGCCCTTGAAACAGATACGCAGTATTTT. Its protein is CAIRALETDTQYF.

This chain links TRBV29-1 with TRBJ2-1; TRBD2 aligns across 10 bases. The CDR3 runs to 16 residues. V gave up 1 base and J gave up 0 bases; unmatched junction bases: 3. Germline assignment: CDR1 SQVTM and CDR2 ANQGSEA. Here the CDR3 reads CSVEGTSGSSYNEQFF. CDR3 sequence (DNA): TGCAGCGTTGAAGGGACTAGCGGCTCCTCCTACAATGAGCAGTTCTTC.

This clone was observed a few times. The CDR3 loop reads CASSLKMYQETQYF. The CDR3 DNA is TGTGCCAGCAGCTTAAAAATGTACCAAGAGACCCAGTACTTC. This chain connects TRBV7-9 to TRBJ2-5; unclear D gene. Germline V gene data show CDR1 as SEHNR and CDR2 as FQNEAQ (reference sequence). The CDR3 consists of 14 residues. The V gene lost 2 bases and the J gene lost 0 bases, with 7 bases spanning the gap.